A single T cell receptor beta chain is shown here with its context. Its antigen is currently unknown. Sequencing used immunoSEQ multiplex PCR; TCRdb keeps in-frame clones, though not all of them. The sample carries roughly 240,000 clones, approximately 87% recorded once. Trimming removed 7 bases at V and 4 bases at J, with 13 bases between. CDR3 length: 13 amino acids. Germline values: CDR1 MNHEY, CDR2 SVGAGI. This sample is drawn from a study of cytomegalovirus exposure and HLA in healthy donors. Regarding the study as a whole: In vitro testing confirmed three CMV-associated chains as specific for CMV antigens.

Material: PBMCs. The chain joins TRBV6-5 to TRBJ1-1, with D perhaps TRBD1 (5 bases). This TCR was recovered from a man younger than 35 in good health and CMV-seronegative. The CDR3 region is CASTFPGGTEAFF. CDR3 sequence (DNA): TGTGCCAGCACTTTCCCGGGGGGCACTGAAGCTTTCTTT.